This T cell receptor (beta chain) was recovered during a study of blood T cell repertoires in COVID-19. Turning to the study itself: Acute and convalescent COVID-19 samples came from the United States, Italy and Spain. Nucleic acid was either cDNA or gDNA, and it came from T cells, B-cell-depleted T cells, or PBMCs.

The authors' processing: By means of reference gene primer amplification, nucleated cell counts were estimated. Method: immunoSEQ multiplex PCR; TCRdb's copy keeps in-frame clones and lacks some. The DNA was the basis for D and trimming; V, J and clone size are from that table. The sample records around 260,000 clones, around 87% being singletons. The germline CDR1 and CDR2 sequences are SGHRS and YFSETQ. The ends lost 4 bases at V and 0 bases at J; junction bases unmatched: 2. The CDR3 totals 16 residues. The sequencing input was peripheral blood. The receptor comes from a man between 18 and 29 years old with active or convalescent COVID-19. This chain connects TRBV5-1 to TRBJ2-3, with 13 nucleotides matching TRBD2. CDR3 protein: CASSTSGRDSTDTQYF. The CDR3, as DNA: TGCGCCAGCAGCACTAGCGGGAGGGATAGCACAGATACGCAGTATTTT.